This T cell receptor (beta chain) was identified during a study of glioma-infiltrating T cells after dendritic cell vaccination. Across the whole study: At biweekly intervals, patients got three intradermal dendritic cell vaccine injections. Notes on the study in general: Patients with more pretreatment TILs had longer time to progression and survival.

Notes on this clone: Antigen unknown.

V was pared by 6 bases and J by 13 bases, with 13 bases between. CDR1 and CDR2 (germline): MNHEY, SVGAGI. The length of the CDR3 is 11 residues. Primers: 60 V beta forward and 13 J beta reverse. Assay used: immunoSEQ multiplex PCR; TCRdb lists only in-frame clones, some missing. The top ten clones hold approximately 5.9% of a sample with just over 95,000 clones, about 80% of them seen once. The source of this sequence is a human donor with glioblastoma. Sequencing used blood, obtained before dendritic cell vaccination. The chain has TRBV6-5 and TRBJ2-1; D might be TRBD2 (5 bases). The CDR3 nucleotides are TGTGCCAGCAGAACAAAGGAGGCCCAGTTCTTC. This codes for CASRTKEAQFF.